Here is one T cell receptor beta chain with its context. Its antigen is unknown. The cohort comprised 666 healthy bone marrow donors. At the time of sampling, all cohort members were nominally healthy, though unrecorded immune exposures were likely present. The donor tested CMV seronegative, placing the donor among the 350 or so seronegative members of the cohort. Each donor provided a peripheral blood sample, and peripheral blood mononuclear cells were used for TCR beta sequencing. The Qiagen DNeasy Blood Extraction Kit was used to extract genomic DNA from the blood cell samples. Library creation used the immunoSEQ multiplex PCR assay. A mixture of 60 forward primers for TCR Vbeta segments and 13 reverse primers for TCR Jbeta segments was used in the multiplex PCR. The CDR3 region of rearranged TCR beta genes was amplified from genomic DNA with a multiplex PCR assay. The amplified TCR beta libraries were sequenced on the Illumina HiSeq System as 87-base-pair reads. The authors' analysis ran thus. Across the 670 or so repertoires, a later analysis counted 80 million or so unique TCR beta chains, roughly 11 million of which were shared by at least two donors. To remove PCR and sequencing errors, raw reads were error-corrected and collapsed into unique sequences using a nearest-neighbor algorithm that merged closely related sequences. To assign V, D and J gene segments, CDR3 sequences were aligned to IMGT reference sequences. For a sequence to be retained, a match of at least six nucleotides to both a V gene segment and a J gene segment was required. Rearrangements were called productive when the CDR3 lacked stop codons and stayed in frame with V and J; all others were non-productive. Following IMGT convention, CDR3 was defined as the stretch from the second conserved V-encoded cysteine to the conserved J-encoded phenylalanine. Sequences without an unambiguous match to a single V gene segment were excluded from the earlier analysis of several hundred of the donors. In an earlier analysis of approximately 500 of the donors, a V segment was called functional when productive rearrangements were above 56.7%, and segregating when the standard deviation between donors exceeded 5%. A statistical classification framework was built to diagnose cytomegalovirus status from the catalog of TCR beta chain sequences. V and J gene assignment, in a later analysis, came from comparing TCR nucleotide sequences with IMGT/GENE-DB human TR gene sequences. Using the TCRdist pipeline, a later analysis assigned CDR3 sequences along with most-parsimonious VDJ recombination scenarios. In a later analysis, each TCR beta chain was defined by its CDR3 amino acid sequence together with its V-gene family, and reads lacking a unique V-gene family were excluded. To address suspected cross-contamination and a sequencing artifact, a later analysis removed over 500 highly shared, low-generation-probability nucleotide sequences. In a later analysis, a clonal expansion index for each public chain was calculated from normalized within-repertoire ranks of inferred template counts. In a later analysis, generation probabilities were computed using a VDJ recombination model fitted to out-of-frame rearrangements, and the results were checked against IGoR. In a later analysis, TCR-TCR, TCR-HLA and TCR-CMV co-occurrence was scored with hypergeometric tests, and a repertoire-size bias correction was applied to TCR pairs. A later analysis estimated false discovery rates by permuting HLA or CMV assignments 20 times. A later analysis grouped co-occurring TCRs with DBSCAN, adding TCRdist sequence similarity when clustering within HLA-allele-positive subsets. Repertoires with fewer than 30,000 or more than 120,000 public chains, plus five repertoires with anomalous nucleotide sharing, were excluded from co-occurrence clustering. Here the immuneACCESS table is served through TCRdb, limited to in-frame sequences with V and J called. Missing clones are a known gap in these copies; in checked studies unresolved V genes cover under half, and the rest lacks a known reason. V and J calls and clone size follow that table, whereas D and trimming were derived from the DNA. The sample's clone listing holds over 150,000 clones. The ten biggest clones cover 0.74% of the sample.

These data are taken from a study of cytomegalovirus exposure and HLA in healthy donors (dated by TCRdb to between 2016 and 2019). For the study in its entirety: An earlier analysis of 550 to 700 of the donors reported about 250 Gb of sequence data and about 100 million unique TCR beta sequences from 150 million to 200 million T cells. An early release that covered some 630 HLA-typed donors contained approximately 300 gigabases of sequencing data and 80 million or so unique TCR sequences. Of the 350 to 400 genotyped donors, approximately 83% fell in the genetic ancestry cluster associated with self-reported Caucasian donors. The study aimed to test whether cataloging public T cell receptors could reveal signatures of past pathogen exposure. The T cell repertoires of 666 subjects were profiled by immunosequencing and related to cytomegalovirus serostatus. In addition to the first cohort of 666 subjects, a separate validation cohort of 120 different subjects was used. The study combined high-throughput TCR immunosequencing, statistical association of individual TCRs with disease status, and machine learning to predict cytomegalovirus infection status. To study patterns of TCR occurrence, a later analysis re-analyzed previously published TCR beta repertoires from several hundred donors and added high-resolution HLA genotyping. The later analysis used no new phenotypic data to find candidate immune exposures, relying instead on TCR beta sequences and their occurrence across donors. An earlier analysis of around 580 of the donors used high-throughput TCR beta sequencing to judge whether each TCR beta V gene segment behaved as functional or pseudogenic. Donor age, sex, ethnicity and CMV serostatus were collected together with the repertoire data. A later genetic analysis took genome-wide SNP genotypes for about 60% of the roughly 670 donors and used that subset as a discovery cohort. Every discovery cohort repertoire had been produced on one sequencing platform. HLA typing covered class I and class II loci at four-digit resolution. Typing coverage differed by locus: A, B, C, DRB1 and DQB1 were typed in about 620-630 donors, DQA1 in 522, DPA1 in approximately 600, and DPB1 in just under 480. Because of strong linkage in the cohort, roughly five DR-DQ haplotypes were treated as single units for association and clustering. Across 300 to 400 genotyped donors of the cohort, an average of roughly 250,000 unique TCR beta nucleotide sequences per donor were sequenced, and approximately 17% of those sequences were non-productive. Points the paper makes about the study in general: Presence/absence analyses assumed roughly uniform sequencing depth across donors, an assumption that may not hold. About 17 rarely observed V segments, including chromosome 9 orphons, were excluded from the earlier analysis of about 600 of the donors because counts were too low. Several of the top co-occurrence clusters appeared to be linked to parvovirus B19, influenza, CMV and Epstein-Barr virus, according to a later analysis. At a false discovery rate of 0.05, a later analysis linked 16,000 or so TCR beta sequences to specific HLA alleles. A later analysis found that TCR association rates varied across HLA loci, with DRB1 alleles showing the most associated TCRs and HLA-C alleles the fewest. Some IMGT-functional V segments, including TRBV6-2 and TRBV6-3, could not be told apart with the 87-base-pair reads, so those segments were excluded. The classifier was reported to diagnose cytomegalovirus status with high specificity and sensitivity in both the original cohort and the validation cohort. A further reported finding was that TCR beta sequences accurately predicted the HLA-A and HLA-B alleles for most subjects in the first cohort. In a later genetic analysis, a missense DCLRE1C variant was associated with V-gene and J-gene trimming of TCR beta chains, and the association was replicated in an independent cohort. In an earlier analysis of 500 to 650 of the donors, most TCR beta V segments appeared in productive rearrangements about 87% or about 30% of the time, broadly matching IMGT annotations. When HLA alleles, especially DR and DQ, strongly co-occurred, TCR associations were difficult to assign to individual alleles. It was suggested by the authors that the approach could potentially be generalized to other disease states and immunological phenotypes. Correlated functional status among segregating V segments might reflect linkage disequilibrium, but an unknown experimental factor could not be ruled out. Only TCR beta chains were sequenced in this cohort, and the absence of alpha or paired-chain data limited detectable features. For the cohort, immune exposure information was limited to CMV serostatus. In a later analysis, HLA-associated TCR beta chains showed more clonal expansion and lower generation probabilities than non-associated chains that were equally common. In a later analysis, most CMV-associated TCR beta chains were found to appear HLA-restricted, with HLA associations seemingly driven largely by CMV exposure. The sequencing pipeline was judged likely to have produced a cluster of highly shared sequence variants as a technical artifact. A later genetic analysis reported fewer N-insertions in productive TCRs among donors in an Asian-associated ancestry cluster than the roughly 720-donor mean. The study listed 150 to 200 TCR beta chains as associated with cytomegalovirus. Most TCR sequences were seen in very few donors, while some public TCRs were found in many individuals. Because some donors lacked HLA typing at each locus, the association tests relied only on the typed subset. A few of the identified cytomegalovirus-associated TCR beta chains were confirmed in vitro to be specific for cytomegalovirus antigens.

The CDR3 runs 14 amino acids, cysteine and phenylalanine included. Only the CDR3 part of the read is kept: 42 bases, read in frame from the first base. For this chain, trimming is 3 bases at the V end and 7 bases at the J end, and the number of junction bases without a gene match is 7. Via the germline V gene, CDR1 is MGHRA and CDR2 YSYEKL. Sample: PBMCs. The V gene is TRBV4-1 and the J gene is TRBJ2-5, with TRBD2 matching 8 junction bases. The clonotype originates from a boy younger than 18 in good health and CMV-seronegative. The DNA sequence follows: TGCGCCAGCAGCCAGAGGGACGCGGGAGGGACCCAGTACTTC. Its amino acids are CASSQRDAGGTQYF.